A selection of T cell receptor beta chains follows, all from one sample in a study of blood T cell repertoires in COVID-19. TCRdb's copy holds only in-frame clones and misses some; the assay was immunoSEQ multiplex PCR. The sample consists of 150,000 to 200,000 clones, 81% of them appearing once. Sequenced: peripheral blood. The receptors stem from a man aged 60 to 69 with active or convalescent COVID-19. Each CDR3 is given with its conserved first and last residue. Each record gives: CDR3 length, V gene, clone size, J gene, D gene, CDR3 protein, CDR3 DNA. The D gene is left open where the match is weak. Clone sizes are given selectively: once, few, many, or a class where the clone is expanded.

15	TRBV6-1	.	TRBJ1-1	.	CASSEDWGRGTEAFF	TGTGCCAGCAGTGAAGATTGGGGGCGCGGGACTGAAGCTTTCTTT
15	TRBV6-5	.	TRBJ2-2	.	CASSYRQAITGELFF	TGTGCCAGCAGTTACCGGCAGGCGATCACCGGGGAGCTGTTTTTT
15	TRBV5-4	.	TRBJ2-1	TRBD1	CASSFDRVLGNEQFF	TGTGCCAGCAGCTTTGACAGGGTTTTGGGCAATGAGCAGTTCTTC
16	TRBV4-1	.	TRBJ1-4	.	CASSLQDSSTNEKLFF	TGCGCCAGCAGCTTACAGGACAGTTCAACTAATGAAAAACTGTTTTTT
16	TRBV14	.	TRBJ2-7	TRBD1	CASSQDLGQGSAEQYF	TGTGCCAGCAGCCAAGATTTGGGACAGGGGTCGGCCGAGCAGTACTTC
17	TRBV10-3	once	TRBJ1-2	TRBD1	CAISEPETGISLYGYTF	TGTGCCATCAGTGAGCCTGAGACAGGGATATCTCTCTATGGCTACACCTTC
15	TRBV6-1	once	TRBJ2-5	.	CASSDRSRAQETQYF	TGTGCCAGCAGTGATAGGTCGCGGGCCCAAGAGACCCAGTACTTC
14	TRBV28	.	TRBJ2-7	TRBD2	CASSLAGVSYEQYF	TGTGCCAGCAGTTTAGCGGGAGTATCTTACGAGCAGTACTTC
13	TRBV5-6	.	TRBJ2-1	.	CASSQQGYSEQFF	TGTGCCAGCAGCCAGCAGGGTTATAGTGAGCAGTTCTTC
14	TRBV2	.	TRBJ2-1	TRBD1	CASMGAGGNNEQFF	TGTGCCAGCATGGGGGCAGGGGGAAACAATGAGCAGTTCTTC
17	TRBV28	few	TRBJ1-3	TRBD1	CASSLRQGAPFGNTIYF	TGTGCCAGCAGTTTAAGGCAGGGGGCCCCCTTTGGAAACACCATATATTTT
15	TRBV5-6	.	TRBJ2-1	.	CASSITGDHYNEQFF	TGTGCCAGCAGCATCACGGGAGATCACTACAATGAGCAGTTCTTC
16	TRBV6-1	.	TRBJ1-2	.	CASSATSRGNWYGYTF	TGTGCCAGCAGTGCGACTTCTAGGGGAAATTGGTATGGCTACACCTTC
14	TRBV27	.	TRBJ2-1	.	CASKEGVSYNEQFF	TGTGCCAGCAAAGAGGGAGTCTCCTACAATGAGCAGTTCTTC
15	TRBV7-9	once	TRBJ1-4	.	CASSLVTGGREKLFF	TGTGCCAGCAGCTTAGTTACAGGCGGCCGTGAAAAACTGTTTTTT
16	TRBV19	.	TRBJ1-1	TRBD1	CASSIVGGQKITEAFF	TGTGCCAGTAGTATAGTGGGGGGACAGAAAATCACTGAAGCTTTCTTT
14	TRBV5-1	.	TRBJ1-1	.	CASSLAGGASEAFF	TGCGCCAGCAGCTTGGCTGGGGGGGCGAGTGAAGCTTTCTTT
18	TRBV19	.	TRBJ1-6	TRBD1	CASSNKPGQGSYNSPLHF	TGTGCCAGTAGCAATAAACCGGGACAGGGGTCCTATAATTCACCCCTCCACTTT
15	TRBV6-6	.	TRBJ2-5	TRBD2	CASSYSGGRRETQYF	TGTGCCAGCAGTTACTCCGGCGGGAGGCGGGAGACCCAGTACTTC
15	TRBV19	.	TRBJ2-1	TRBD1	CASTSRGTGGNEQFF	TGTGCCAGTACCTCTAGGGGGACAGGGGGGAATGAGCAGTTCTTC
14	TRBV30	.	TRBJ2-7	TRBD1	CAWSPRQGPYEQYF	TGTGCCTGGAGCCCAAGACAGGGGCCCTACGAGCAGTACTTC
14	TRBV7-9	.	TRBJ1-1	.	CASSLVGDGFEAFF	TGTGCCAGCAGCTTAGTAGGGGATGGATTTGAAGCTTTCTTT
15	TRBV7-2	.	TRBJ1-4	.	CASSRGGGVNEKLFF	TGTGCCAGCAGCCGGGGTGGAGGAGTCAATGAAAAACTGTTTTTT
15	TRBV23-1	.	TRBJ1-1	.	CASRGLRGRNTEAFF	TGCGCCAGCAGGGGTTTGAGGGGGAGGAACACTGAAGCTTTCTTT
16	TRBV3-1/TRBV3-2	.	TRBJ2-3	TRBD2	CASSQLAGLSTDTQYF	TGTGCCAGCAGCCAATTAGCGGGACTAAGCACAGATACGCAGTATTTT
13	TRBV2	.	TRBJ1-1	.	CATRGGVGTEAFF	TGTGCCACCCGAGGGGGTGTAGGCACTGAAGCTTTCTTT
14	TRBV3-1/TRBV3-2	.	TRBJ1-4	.	CASSPGGGNEKLFF	TGTGCCAGCAGCCCCGGGGGGGGTAATGAAAAACTGTTTTTT
15	TRBV5-5	.	TRBJ1-2	.	CASSLEVARGYGYTF	TGTGCCAGCAGCTTGGAGGTCGCCAGGGGATATGGCTACACCTTC
15	TRBV19	.	TRBJ2-7	TRBD2	CASSTIAGGAYEQYF	TGTGCCAGTAGTACTATAGCGGGAGGGGCCTACGAGCAGTACTTC
16	TRBV25-1	.	TRBJ1-6	.	CASSDWAFGYNSPLHF	TGTGCCAGCAGTGATTGGGCCTTTGGGTATAATTCACCCCTCCACTTT
14	TRBV9	.	TRBJ2-2	.	CASKETLNTGELFF	TGTGCCAGCAAGGAGACTCTCAACACCGGGGAGCTGTTTTTT
14	TRBV2	.	TRBJ2-5	TRBD1	CASSDRTGEKTQYF	TGTGCCAGCAGCGATCGGACAGGGGAAAAGACCCAGTACTTC
18	TRBV6-1	many	TRBJ2-1	TRBD2	CASSEKAGDISSYNEQFF	TGTGCCAGCAGTGAAAAAGCGGGGGACATAAGCTCCTACAATGAGCAGTTCTTC
15	TRBV15	.	TRBJ1-4	.	CATSREQGTNEKLFF	TGTGCCACCAGCAGAGAACAGGGCACTAATGAAAAACTGTTTTTT
14	TRBV19	.	TRBJ2-2	.	CASRRGSGNGELFF	TGTGCCAGTAGGCGTGGTAGCGGAAACGGGGAGCTGTTTTTT
17	TRBV5-1	.	TRBJ1-2	TRBD1	CASSFDRDRAPLYGYTF	TGCGCCAGCAGCTTCGACCGGGACAGGGCCCCCCTCTATGGCTACACCTTC
11	TRBV6-5	.	TRBJ2-2	.	CASLTTGELFF	TGTGCCAGCCTAACTACCGGGGAGCTGTTTTTT
16	TRBV5-4	.	TRBJ2-7	TRBD2	CASSLGLAGGYYEQYF	TGTGCCAGCAGCTTGGGACTAGCGGGAGGGTACTACGAGCAGTACTTC
12	TRBV2	.	TRBJ1-1	.	CATLEGGSEAFF	TGTGCCACACTTGAGGGAGGGTCTGAGGCTTTCTTT
16	TRBV6-1	.	TRBJ1-4	TRBD1	CASSETGAQTNEKLFF	TGTGCCAGCAGTGAGACAGGGGCACAGACTAATGAAAAACTGTTTTTT
12	TRBV5-1	.	TRBJ2-7	.	CASSFNSGEQYF	TGCGCCAGCAGCTTTAACAGTGGCGAGCAGTACTTC
14	TRBV5-4	.	TRBJ2-5	.	CASGRGAYRETQYF	TGTGCCAGCGGTAGGGGCGCGTATCGGGAGACCCAGTACTTC
13	TRBV29-1	.	TRBJ1-1	.	CSVAAGVDTEAFF	TGCAGCGTGGCCGCAGGGGTGGACACTGAAGCTTTCTTT
15	TRBV7-6	.	TRBJ2-2	TRBD1	CASRTGTANTGELFF	TGTGCCAGCAGGACCGGGACAGCAAACACCGGGGAGCTGTTTTTT
15	TRBV6-6	.	TRBJ1-4	TRBD1	CASTLTGGRSEKLFF	TGTGCCAGCACTCTAACAGGGGGCAGAAGTGAAAAACTGTTTTTT
14	TRBV29-1	.	TRBJ2-1	TRBD2	CSAPGLGRGGWQFF	TGCAGCGCCCCCGGCCTGGGTAGGGGAGGGTGGCAGTTCTTC